The clone carrying this T cell receptor beta chain has a handful of counts. The data derive from a study of long-term antiretroviral therapy in people with HIV. Trimming took off 5 bases at V and 4 bases at J, with 18 bases between the two ends. The CDR3 totals 15 residues. Germline loops: CDR1 MNHNS, CDR2 SASEGT. Researchers report immunoSEQ v3.0 was run at survey level. Libraries were prepared by immunoSEQ multiplex PCR; TCRdb keeps only in-frame clonotypes and omits some of them. The data contain just over 35,000 clones, 85% to 95% of them seen just once; the ten biggest clones take up roughly 3.6%.

This material consisted of unsorted PBMCs, taken 4.1 years after starting antiretroviral therapy. The rearrangement uses TRBV6-1 and TRBJ2-7; no firm D call. This clonotype was sampled from a woman aged 50 to 60 with HIV. The CDR3 DNA sequence: TGTGCCAGCAGTACAAAGTCCAGCTTCCCGTACGAGCAGTACTTC. Residues: CASSTKSSFPYEQYF.